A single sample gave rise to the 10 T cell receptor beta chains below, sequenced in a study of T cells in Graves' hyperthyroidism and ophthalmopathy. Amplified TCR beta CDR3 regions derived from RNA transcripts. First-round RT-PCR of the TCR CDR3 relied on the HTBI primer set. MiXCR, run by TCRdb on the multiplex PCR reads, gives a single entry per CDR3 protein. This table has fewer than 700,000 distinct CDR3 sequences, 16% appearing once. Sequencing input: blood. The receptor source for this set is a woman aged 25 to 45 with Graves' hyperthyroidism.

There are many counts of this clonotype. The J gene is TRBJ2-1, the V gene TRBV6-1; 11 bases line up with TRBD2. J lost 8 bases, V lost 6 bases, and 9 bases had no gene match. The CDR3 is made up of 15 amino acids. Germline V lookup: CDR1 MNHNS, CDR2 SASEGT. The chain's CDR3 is CASRTSGRGIDEQFF. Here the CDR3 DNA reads TGTGCCAGCAGAACTAGCGGGAGAGGGATAGATGAGCAGTTCTTC.

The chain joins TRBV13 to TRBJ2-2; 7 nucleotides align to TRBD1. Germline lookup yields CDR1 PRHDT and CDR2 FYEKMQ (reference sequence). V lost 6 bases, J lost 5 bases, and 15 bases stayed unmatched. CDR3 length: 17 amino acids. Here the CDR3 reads CASSRGGRGGSTGELFF. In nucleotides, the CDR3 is TGTGCCAGCAGTCGGGGTGGAAGAGGGGGCTCGACCGGGGAGCTGTTTTTT.

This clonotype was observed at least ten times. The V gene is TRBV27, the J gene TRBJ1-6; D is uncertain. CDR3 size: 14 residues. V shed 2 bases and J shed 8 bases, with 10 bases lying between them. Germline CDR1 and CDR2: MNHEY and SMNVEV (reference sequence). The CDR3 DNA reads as TGTGCCAGCAGTTTAAAGGGTTGGGATTCACCCCTCCACTTT. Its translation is CASSLKGWDSPLHF.

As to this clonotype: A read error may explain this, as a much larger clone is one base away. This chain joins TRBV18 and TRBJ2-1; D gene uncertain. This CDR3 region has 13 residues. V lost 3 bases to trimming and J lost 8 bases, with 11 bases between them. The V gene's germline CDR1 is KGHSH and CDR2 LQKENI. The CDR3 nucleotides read TGTGCCAGCTCACCGCTCGGATTCGATGAGCAGTTCTTC. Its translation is CASSPLGFDEQFF.

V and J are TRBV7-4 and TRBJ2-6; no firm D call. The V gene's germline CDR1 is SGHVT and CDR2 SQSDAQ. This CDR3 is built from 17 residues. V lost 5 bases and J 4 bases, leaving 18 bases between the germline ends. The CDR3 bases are TGTGCCAGCAGCCCCAATGTGGGTACGCCAGGGGCCAACGTCCTGACTTTC. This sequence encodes CASSPNVGTPGANVLTF.

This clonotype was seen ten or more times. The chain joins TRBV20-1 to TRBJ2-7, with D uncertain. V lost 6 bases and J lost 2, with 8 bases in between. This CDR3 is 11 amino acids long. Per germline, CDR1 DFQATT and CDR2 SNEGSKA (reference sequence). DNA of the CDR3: TGCAGTGCCCCCTCAGCCTACGAGCAGTACTTC. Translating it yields CSAPSAYEQYF.

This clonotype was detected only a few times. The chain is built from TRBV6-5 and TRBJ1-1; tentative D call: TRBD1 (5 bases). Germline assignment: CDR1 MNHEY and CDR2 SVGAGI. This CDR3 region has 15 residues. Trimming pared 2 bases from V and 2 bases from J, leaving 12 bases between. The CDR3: CASSYGADSNTEAFF. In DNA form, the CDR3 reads TGTGCCAGCAGTTACGGGGCGGACTCAAACACTGAAGCTTTCTTT.

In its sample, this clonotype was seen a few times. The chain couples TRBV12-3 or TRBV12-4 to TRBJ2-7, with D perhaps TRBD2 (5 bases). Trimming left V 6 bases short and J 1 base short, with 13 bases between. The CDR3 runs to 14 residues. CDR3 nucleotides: TGTGCCAGCAGCGCTCTCGGAGGTTCCTACGAGCAGTACTTC. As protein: CASSALGGSYEQYF.

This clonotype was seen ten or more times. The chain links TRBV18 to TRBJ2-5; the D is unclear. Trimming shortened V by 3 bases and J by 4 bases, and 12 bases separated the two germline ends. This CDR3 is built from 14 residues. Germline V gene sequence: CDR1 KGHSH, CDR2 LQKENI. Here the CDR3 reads CASSPAARAETQYF. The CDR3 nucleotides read TGTGCCAGCTCACCGGCTGCCCGAGCAGAGACCCAGTACTTC.

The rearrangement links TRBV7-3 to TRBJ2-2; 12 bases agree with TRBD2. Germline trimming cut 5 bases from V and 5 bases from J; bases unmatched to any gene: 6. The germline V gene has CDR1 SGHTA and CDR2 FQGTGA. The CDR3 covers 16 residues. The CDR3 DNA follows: TGTGCCAGCAGCACGAGACTAGCGGGAGTAACCGGGGAGCTGTTTTTT. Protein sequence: CASSTRLAGVTGELFF.